The clone carrying this T cell receptor (beta chain) was seen a handful of times. The authors' processing: Reference gene primer amplification gave nucleated cell count estimates. The method was immunoSEQ multiplex PCR; TCRdb's version includes in-frame clones alone and lacks a portion of them. D and trimming come from the DNA, and the V and J calls and clone size come from that table. The sample records tens of thousands of clones, over 70% being singletons. These data come from a study of blood T cell repertoires in COVID-19. Study summary: Italy, Spain and the United States were the sources of the convalescent and acute COVID-19 samples. From T cells, B-cell-depleted T cells, or PBMCs came the material, which was cDNA or gDNA.

Trimming shortened V by 0 bases and J by 5 bases, and 11 bases separated the two germline ends. CDR1 LNHDA and CDR2 SQIVND come from the germline V gene (reference sequence). CDR3 size: 15 residues. This TCR came from a man over 45 with active COVID-19. The chain is built from TRBV19 and TRBJ1-5, with a weak D call TRBD1 (6 bases). The specimen sequenced was peripheral blood. The CDR3 nucleotides are TGTGCCAGTAGTATAGATGGGGGGGCAGATCAGCCCCAGCATTTT. This codes for CASSIDGGADQPQHF.